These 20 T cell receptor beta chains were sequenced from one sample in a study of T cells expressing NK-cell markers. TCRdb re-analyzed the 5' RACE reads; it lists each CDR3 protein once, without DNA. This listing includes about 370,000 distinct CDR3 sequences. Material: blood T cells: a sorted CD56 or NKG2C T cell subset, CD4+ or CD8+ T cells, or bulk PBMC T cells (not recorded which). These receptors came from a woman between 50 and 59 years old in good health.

The CDR3 sequence is CASSELRSSEAFF. The chain joins TRBV2 to TRBJ1-1. Per germline, CDR1 SNHLY and CDR2 FYNNEI. CDR3 length: 13 residues.

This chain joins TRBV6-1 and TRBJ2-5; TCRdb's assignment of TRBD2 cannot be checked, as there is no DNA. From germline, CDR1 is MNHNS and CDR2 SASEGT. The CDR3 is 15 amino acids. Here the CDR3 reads CASSLRRTAQETQYF.

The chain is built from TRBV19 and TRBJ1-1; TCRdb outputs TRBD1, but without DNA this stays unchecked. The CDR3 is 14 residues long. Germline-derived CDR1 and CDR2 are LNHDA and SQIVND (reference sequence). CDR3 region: CASTPGQANTEAFF.

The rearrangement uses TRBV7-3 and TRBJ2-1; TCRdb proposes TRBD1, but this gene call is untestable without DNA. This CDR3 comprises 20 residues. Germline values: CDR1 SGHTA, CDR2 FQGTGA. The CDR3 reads CASRGRDPVRGFSSYNEQFF.

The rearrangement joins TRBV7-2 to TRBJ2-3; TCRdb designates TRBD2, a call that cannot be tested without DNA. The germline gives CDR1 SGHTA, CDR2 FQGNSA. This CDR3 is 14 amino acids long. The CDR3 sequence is CASSPTGGADTQYF.

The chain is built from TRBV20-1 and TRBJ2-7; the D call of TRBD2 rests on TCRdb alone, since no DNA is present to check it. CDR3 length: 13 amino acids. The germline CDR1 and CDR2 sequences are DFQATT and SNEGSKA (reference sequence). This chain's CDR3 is CSVPLPSSYEQYF.

CDR3 loop: CASSYRGGLNRDRVGNTIYF. The chain is built from TRBV4-1 and TRBJ1-3; absent DNA, TCRdb's TRBD1 call cannot be checked. CDR3 length equals 20 residues. Germline V gene sequence: CDR1 MGHRA, CDR2 YSYEKL.

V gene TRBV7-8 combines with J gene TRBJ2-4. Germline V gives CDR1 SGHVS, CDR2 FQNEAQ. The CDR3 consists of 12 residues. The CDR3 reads CASSSTGNIQYF.

CDR3 protein: CSVQLAPSTDTQYF. This chain uses TRBV20-1 with TRBJ2-3; the TCRdb call, TRBD2, lacks DNA for checking. CDR3 length: 14 residues. CDR1 and CDR2 from the germline V gene are DFQATT and SNEGSKA (reference sequence).

The CDR3 region is CASSLVDSPPGNEQFF. The chain links TRBV5-6 to TRBJ2-1; no DNA is available, so the TRBD1 call from TCRdb remains unchecked. Germline assignment: CDR1 SGHDT and CDR2 YYEEEE. The CDR3 consists of 16 residues.

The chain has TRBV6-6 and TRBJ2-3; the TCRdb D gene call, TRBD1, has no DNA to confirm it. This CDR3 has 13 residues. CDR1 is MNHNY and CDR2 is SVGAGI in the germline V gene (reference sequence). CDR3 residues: CASSYRRDDTQYF.

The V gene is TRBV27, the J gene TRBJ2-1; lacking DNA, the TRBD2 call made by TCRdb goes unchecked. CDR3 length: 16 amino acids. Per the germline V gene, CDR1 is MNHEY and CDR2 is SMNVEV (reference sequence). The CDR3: CASSLKSSGALNEQFF.

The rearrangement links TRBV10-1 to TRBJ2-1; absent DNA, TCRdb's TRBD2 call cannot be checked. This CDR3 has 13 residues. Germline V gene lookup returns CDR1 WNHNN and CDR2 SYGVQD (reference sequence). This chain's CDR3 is CASSGPGPNEQFF.

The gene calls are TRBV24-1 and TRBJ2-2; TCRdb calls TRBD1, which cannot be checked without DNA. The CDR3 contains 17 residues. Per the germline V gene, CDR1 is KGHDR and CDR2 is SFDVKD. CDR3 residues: CATSDFKGHTNTGELFF.

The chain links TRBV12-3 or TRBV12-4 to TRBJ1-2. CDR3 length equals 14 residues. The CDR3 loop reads CASSLSGGNYGYTF.

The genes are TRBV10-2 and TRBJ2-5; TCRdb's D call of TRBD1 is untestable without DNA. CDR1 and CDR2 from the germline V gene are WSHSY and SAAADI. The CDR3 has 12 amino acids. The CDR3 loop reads CASRQGGETQYF.

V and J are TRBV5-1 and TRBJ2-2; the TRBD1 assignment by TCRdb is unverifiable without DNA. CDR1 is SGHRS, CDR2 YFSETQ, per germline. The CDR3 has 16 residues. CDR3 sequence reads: CASSPLRQGASGELFF.

Here the CDR3 reads CASSQVEGVAKNIQYF. The chain uses TRBV3-1 and TRBJ2-4; TCRdb's D call of TRBD1 is untestable without DNA. The CDR3 runs 16 residues. Germline values: CDR1 LGHDT, CDR2 YNNKEL (reference sequence).

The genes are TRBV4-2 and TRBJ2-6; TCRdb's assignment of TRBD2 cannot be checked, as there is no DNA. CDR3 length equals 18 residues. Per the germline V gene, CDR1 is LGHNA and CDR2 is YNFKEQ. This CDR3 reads CASSQGLAGGSGANVLTF.

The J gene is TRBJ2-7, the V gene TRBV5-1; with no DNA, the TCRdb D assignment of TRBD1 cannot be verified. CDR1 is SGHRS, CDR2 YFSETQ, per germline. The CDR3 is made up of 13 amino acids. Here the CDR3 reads CASSFGGPDEQYF. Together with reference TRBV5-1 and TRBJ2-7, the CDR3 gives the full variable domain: KAGVTQTPRYLIKTRGQQVTLSCSPISGHRSVSWYQQTPGQGLQFLFEYFSETQRNKGNFPGRFSGRQFSNSRSEMNVSTLELGDSALYLCASSFGGPDEQYFGPGTRLTVT.